This T cell receptor beta chain was profiled in a study of T cells in Graves' hyperthyroidism and ophthalmopathy. Study at large: Once the initial diagnosis was made, peripheral blood was obtained before any treatment.

This clonotype came up many times. Its antigen remains unknown. CDR1 and CDR2 (germline): SGHAT, FQNNGV. This CDR3 has 14 residues. Trimming took 5 bases from V and 8 from J; bases not matched to a gene: 6. Overall study findings and caveats: Within blood appeared most thyroid clonotypes that had expanded above 0.001. The authors' 13 V-J model separated ophthalmopathy from stable hyperthyroidism. Before onset, by a median of approximately 5.9 months, the model predicted ophthalmopathy.

The CDR3 regions of TCR beta were amplified from RNA transcripts. Primed by the HTBI set, a first-round RT-PCR was run on the TCR CDR3. MiXCR was run by TCRdb on the multiplex PCR reads, yielding one entry per CDR3 protein. The data contain under 600,000 distinct CDR3 sequences, about 16% of them singletons. The sequence came from a middle-aged woman with Graves' ophthalmopathy. The sample taken for sequencing was blood. The gene calls are TRBV11-2 and TRBJ1-6; 7 bases are a match to TRBD1. The CDR3 region is CASSPTGLDSPLHF. The CDR3 DNA reads TGTGCCAGCAGCCCGACAGGGCTTGATTCACCCCTCCACTTT.